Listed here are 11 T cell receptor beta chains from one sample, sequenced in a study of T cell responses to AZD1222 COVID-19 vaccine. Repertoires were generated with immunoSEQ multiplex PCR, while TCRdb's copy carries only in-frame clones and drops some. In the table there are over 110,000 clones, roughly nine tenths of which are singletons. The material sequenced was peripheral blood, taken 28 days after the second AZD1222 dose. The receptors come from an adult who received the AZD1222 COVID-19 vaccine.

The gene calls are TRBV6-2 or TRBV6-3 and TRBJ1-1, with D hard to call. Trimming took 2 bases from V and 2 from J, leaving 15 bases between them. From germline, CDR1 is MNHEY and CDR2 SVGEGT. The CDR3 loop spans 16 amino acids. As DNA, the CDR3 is TGTGCCAGCAGTTACCCGTCGGCCACCGGCAACACTGAAGCTTTCTTT. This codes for CASSYPSATGNTEAFF.

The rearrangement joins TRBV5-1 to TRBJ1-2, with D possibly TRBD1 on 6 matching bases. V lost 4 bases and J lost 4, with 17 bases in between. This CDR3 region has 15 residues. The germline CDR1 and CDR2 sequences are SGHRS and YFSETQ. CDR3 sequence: CASSPGQQGSYGYTF. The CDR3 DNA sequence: TGCGCCAGCAGCCCCGGACAACAGGGAAGCTATGGCTACACCTTC.

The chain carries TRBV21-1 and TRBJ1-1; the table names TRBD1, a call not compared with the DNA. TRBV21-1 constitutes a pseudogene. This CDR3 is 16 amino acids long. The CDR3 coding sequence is TGTGCCAGCAGCAAAGCTAAGGGGGTTGGAAGGGGTGAAGCTTTCTTT. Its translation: CASSKAKGVGRGEAFF.

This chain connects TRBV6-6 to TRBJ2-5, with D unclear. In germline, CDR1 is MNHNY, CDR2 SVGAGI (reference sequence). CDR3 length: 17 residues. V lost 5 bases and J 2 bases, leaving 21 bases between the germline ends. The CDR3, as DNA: TGTGCCAGCAGTCCCTTCGGTAGGTTGGATTATCAAGAGACCCAGTACTTC. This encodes CASSPFGRLDYQETQYF.

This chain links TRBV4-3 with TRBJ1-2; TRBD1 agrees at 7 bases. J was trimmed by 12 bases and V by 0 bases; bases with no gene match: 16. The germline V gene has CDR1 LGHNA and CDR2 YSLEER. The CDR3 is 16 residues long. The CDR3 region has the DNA TGCGCCAGCAGCCAAGATACGGGCCAGGGGGGACCCAGGGACACCTTC. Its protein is CASSQDTGQGGPRDTF.

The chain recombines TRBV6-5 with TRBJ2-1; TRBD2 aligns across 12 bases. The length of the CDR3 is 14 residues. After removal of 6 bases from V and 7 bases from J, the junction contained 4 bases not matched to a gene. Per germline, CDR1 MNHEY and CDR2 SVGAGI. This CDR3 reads CASRKTSGSNEQFF. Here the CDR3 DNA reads TGTGCCAGCAGGAAGACTAGCGGGAGTAATGAGCAGTTCTTC.

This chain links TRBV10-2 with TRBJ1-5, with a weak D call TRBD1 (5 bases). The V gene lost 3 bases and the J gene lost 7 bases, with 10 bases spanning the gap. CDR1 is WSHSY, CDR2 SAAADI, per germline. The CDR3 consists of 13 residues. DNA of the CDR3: TGCGCCAGCAGTGATGGTGGGGGACAGCCCCAGCATTTT. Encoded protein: CASSDGGGQPQHF.

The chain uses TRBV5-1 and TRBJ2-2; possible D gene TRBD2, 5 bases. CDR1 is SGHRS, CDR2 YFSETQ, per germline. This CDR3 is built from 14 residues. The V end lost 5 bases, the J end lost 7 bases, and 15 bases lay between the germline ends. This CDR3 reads CASRMRERGGELFF. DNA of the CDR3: TGCGCCAGCAGGATGAGGGAACGGGGCGGGGAGCTGTTTTTT.

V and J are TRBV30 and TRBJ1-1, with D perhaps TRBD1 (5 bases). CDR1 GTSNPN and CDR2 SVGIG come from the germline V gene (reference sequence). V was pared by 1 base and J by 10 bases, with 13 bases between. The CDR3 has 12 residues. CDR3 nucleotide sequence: TGTGCCTGGAGTGCAGGGTCACAGAGAGCTTTCTTT. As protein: CAWSAGSQRAFF.

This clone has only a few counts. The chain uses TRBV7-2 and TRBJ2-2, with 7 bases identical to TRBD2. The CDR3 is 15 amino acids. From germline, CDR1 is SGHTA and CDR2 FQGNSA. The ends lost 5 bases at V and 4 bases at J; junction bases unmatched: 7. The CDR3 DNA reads TGTGCCAGCAGCCCCGGGTGGGGGGGCACCGGGGAGCTGTTTTTT. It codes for CASSPGWGGTGELFF. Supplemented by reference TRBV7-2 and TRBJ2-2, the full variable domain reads GAGVSQSPSNKVTEKGKDVELRCDPISGHTALYWYRQSLGQGLEFLIYFQGNSAPDKSGLPSDRFSAERTGGSVSTLTIQRTQQEDSAVYLCASSPGWGGTGELFFGEGSRLTVL.

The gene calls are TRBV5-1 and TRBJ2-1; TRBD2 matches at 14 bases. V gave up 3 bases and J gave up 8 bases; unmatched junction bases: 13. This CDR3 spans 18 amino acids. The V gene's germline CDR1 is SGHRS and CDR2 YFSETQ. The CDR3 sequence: CASSSEGPGLAGVHEQFF. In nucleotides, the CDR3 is TGCGCCAGCAGCTCGGAGGGCCCGGGACTAGCGGGAGTTCATGAGCAGTTCTTC.